The 32 T cell receptor beta chains below were found in one sample sequenced in a study of blood T cell repertoires in COVID-19. Profiling relied on immunoSEQ multiplex PCR, and the TCRdb table lists in-frame clones only, not all of them. The sample yields 350,000 to 450,000 clones, 80% to 90% seen once. Sequenced: PBMCs or T cells enriched from blood (not recorded which). The receptors derive from a man in his forties or fifties in a cohort exposed to, infected with or recovered from COVID-19 (not recorded which).

CDR3: CASSLVRGLIGTGELFF. The CDR3 DNA sequence: TGTGCCAGCAGCTTAGTAAGGGGGCTAATAGGCACCGGGGAGCTGTTTTTT. The chain carries TRBV7-9 and TRBJ2-2; 7 nucleotides match TRBD1. From germline, CDR1 is SEHNR and CDR2 FQNEAQ (reference sequence). Trimming cost V 1 base and J 4 bases; bases outside gene matches: 9. The CDR3 is made up of 17 amino acids.

The V and J genes are TRBV6-5 and TRBJ1-2, with 11 bases fitting TRBD1. The CDR3 is 15 residues long. V dropped 7 bases and J dropped 3; count of bases not matched to a gene: 7. CDR1 is MNHEY and CDR2 is SVGAGI in the germline V gene. CDR3 amino acids: CASILGQGADYGYTF. The CDR3 coding sequence is TGTGCCAGCATCCTCGGACAGGGGGCTGACTATGGCTACACCTTC.

This sequence joins TRBV6-5 and TRBJ2-5; 7 bases map to TRBD1. V lost 6 bases, J lost 7 bases, and 11 bases stayed unmatched. This CDR3 contains 14 residues. Germline V gene sequence: CDR1 MNHEY, CDR2 SVGAGI. The CDR3 nucleotides read TGTGCCAGCAGACGGACAGGAACTAGGGGGACCCAGTACTTC. Residues: CASRRTGTRGTQYF.

The chain carries TRBV25-1 and TRBJ2-7; 9 bases agree with TRBD2. Germline V gene sequence: CDR1 MGHDK, CDR2 SYGVNS. The CDR3 is 17 amino acids. V was clipped by 0 bases and J by 2 bases; unmatched bases: 8. CDR3 sequence: CASSEYGLREGTYEQYF. The CDR3 DNA reads TGTGCCAGCAGTGAATACGGTTTGCGGGAGGGTACCTACGAGCAGTACTTC.

The chain uses TRBV4-1 and TRBJ2-3, with 10 bases identical to TRBD2. The CDR3 consists of 18 residues. With 3 bases clipped from V and 1 base from J, the junction kept 10 bases outside the gene matches. The germline V gene encodes CDR1 MGHRA and CDR2 YSYEKL. CDR3 DNA: TGCGCCAGCAGCCATCCAATCCCCGGGACTAGCGGCACAGATACGCAGTATTTT. It codes for CASSHPIPGTSGTDTQYF.

With regard to this clone: The identical CDR3 is also encoded by other nucleotide sequences in the sample. The chain employs TRBV5-1 and TRBJ1-4; 8 bases fit TRBD1. The CDR3 covers 15 residues. Germline V lookup: CDR1 SGHRS, CDR2 YFSETQ. The ends lost 3 bases at V and 2 bases at J; junction bases unmatched: 3. CDR3 nucleotides: TGCGCCAGCAGCTCAACAGGGGGGACTAATGAAAAACTGTTTTTT. Translated, it gives CASSSTGGTNEKLFF. Full variable domain (outside the CDR3, taken from reference TRBV5-1 and TRBJ1-4): KAGVTQTPRYLIKTRGQQVTLSCSPISGHRSVSWYQQTPGQGLQFLFEYFSETQRNKGNFPGRFSGRQFSNSRSEMNVSTLELGDSALYLCASSSTGGTNEKLFFGSGTQLSVL.

The chain couples TRBV10-3 to TRBJ2-3; 7 bases fit TRBD1. The V segment lost 4 bases and the J segment 5 bases; nucleotides outside the gene matches: 9. The CDR3 covers 15 residues. Germline assignment: CDR1 ENHRY and CDR2 SYGVKD. The CDR3 nucleotides read TGTGCCATCAGTGTTCAGGGGGATAAGATAGATACGCAGTATTTT. This sequence encodes CAISVQGDKIDTQYF.

The chain joins TRBV6-2 or TRBV6-3 to TRBJ2-7, with 7 positions matching TRBD1. The germline V gene encodes CDR1 MNHEY and CDR2 SVGEGT. After removal of 5 bases from V and 4 bases from J, the junction contained 8 bases not matched to a gene. CDR3 length: 14 amino acids. For the CDR3, the DNA is TGTGCCAGCAGTACGGACAGGCGCGCGTACGAGCAGTACTTC. Translating it yields CASSTDRRAYEQYF.

The chain joins TRBV10-3 to TRBJ1-6, with 10 bases that match TRBD1. V shed 4 bases and J 7 bases; nucleotides not matched to a gene: 10. In germline, CDR1 is ENHRY, CDR2 SYGVKD. The CDR3 totals 17 residues. CDR3 sequence reads: CAISGTGGVMGNSPLHF. The CDR3 coding sequence is TGTGCCATCAGTGGGACAGGGGGAGTAATGGGGAATTCACCCCTCCACTTT.

The rearrangement uses TRBV7-6 and TRBJ2-1, with 13 positions matching TRBD2. The J segment lost 9 bases and the V segment lost 2 bases, leaving 4 bases of the junction unmatched. The CDR3 runs to 15 residues. Germline CDR1 SGHVS, CDR2 FNYEAQ. The CDR3 sequence is CASSLTLAGGGEQFF. The CDR3 bases are TGTGCCAGCAGCTTAACACTAGCGGGAGGGGGTGAGCAGTTCTTC.

This clone was seen once. CDR3 residues: CASSQSGTNTGELFF. The CDR3 DNA is TGTGCCAGCAGCCAAAGCGGGACCAACACCGGGGAGCTGTTTTTT. The chain joins TRBV7-9 to TRBJ2-2; 7 nucleotides align to TRBD2. CDR3 length equals 15 residues. Trimming removed 5 bases from V and 2 bases from J; junction bases left unmatched: 5. The germline V gene encodes CDR1 SEHNR and CDR2 FQNEAQ (reference sequence).

This clone was observed a single time. V usage is TRBV9 and J usage is TRBJ1-1, with D possibly being TRBD1 (5 bases). The CDR3 consists of 13 residues. Germline CDR1 and CDR2: SGDLS and YYNGEE. The ends were cut back, 3 bases at V and 2 bases at J, with 8 bases in the middle. CDR3 residues: CASSADTNTEAFF. In DNA form, the CDR3 reads TGTGCCAGCAGCGCGGACACCAACACTGAAGCTTTCTTT.

This sequence joins TRBV6-5 and TRBJ2-3, with D perhaps matching TRBD2 (6 bases). This CDR3 is 15 amino acids long. V was pared by 0 bases and J by 3 bases, with 10 bases between. The germline V gene encodes CDR1 MNHEY and CDR2 SVGAGI. DNA of the CDR3: TGTGCCAGCAGTTACTCCTTGGAGGGTACAGATACGCAGTATTTT. Translation gives CASSYSLEGTDTQYF.

J is TRBJ2-3 and V is TRBV10-1; 7 bases fit TRBD2. This CDR3 is built from 15 residues. Germline lookup yields CDR1 WNHNN and CDR2 SYGVQD (reference sequence). With 4 bases clipped from V and 2 bases from J, the junction kept 6 bases outside the gene matches. The CDR3 nucleotides read TGCGCCAGCAGTGTCGGCGGGAGCCACACAGATACGCAGTATTTT. Translation gives CASSVGGSHTDTQYF.

This chain links TRBV2 with TRBJ2-7; 7 bases match TRBD2. This CDR3 has 13 amino acids. Trimming took 6 bases from V and 2 from J; bases not matched to a gene: 4. Germline V gene lookup returns CDR1 SNHLY and CDR2 FYNNEI. The CDR3 bases are TGTGCCAGCAGGCGGGAGAGCGCCTACGAGCAGTACTTC. Translation gives CASRRESAYEQYF.

This chain joins TRBV5-1 and TRBJ1-4; TRBD1 might be the D (5 bases). Germline V gives CDR1 SGHRS, CDR2 YFSETQ. This CDR3 is built from 17 residues. The V end was cut by 0 bases, the J end by 0 bases, with 12 bases between. CDR3 sequence reads: CASSLGQTTATNEKLFF. The CDR3 region has the DNA TGCGCCAGCAGCTTGGGACAGACGACTGCAACTAATGAAAAACTGTTTTTT.

The chain links TRBV24-1 to TRBJ2-1, with 8 bases identical to TRBD2. The CDR3 spans 17 residues. J was trimmed by 7 bases and V by 3 bases; bases with no gene match: 13. Germline CDR1 is KGHDR and CDR2 is SFDVKD. This CDR3 reads CATSDGNSGRIGNEQFF. The CDR3 DNA reads as TGTGCCACCAGTGATGGGAACAGCGGGAGAATCGGGAATGAGCAGTTCTTC.

This clone appeared a few times. The chain couples TRBV27 to TRBJ1-1; TRBD1 agrees at 9 bases. The length of the CDR3 is 16 residues. The junction had 11 bases not matched to a gene; V was cut back by 6 bases and J by 3 bases. The germline V gene encodes CDR1 MNHEY and CDR2 SMNVEV (reference sequence). DNA of the CDR3: TGTGCCAGCAGCCGTCTACAGGGGGCGGCGTACACTGAAGCTTTCTTT. Protein sequence: CASSRLQGAAYTEAFF.

The chain has TRBV4-1 and TRBJ2-7; possibly TRBD2 for D (6 bases). The germline V gene encodes CDR1 MGHRA and CDR2 YSYEKL. The CDR3 is 16 residues long. V was pared by 1 base and J by 4 bases, with 17 bases between. The CDR3 coding sequence is TGCGCCAGCAGCCAAGTTTCTAGCGAAGGCCTATACGAGCAGTACTTC. Translating it yields CASSQVSSEGLYEQYF.

This sequence joins TRBV5-4 and TRBJ2-5, with 10 bases lining up with TRBD2. This CDR3 is built from 16 residues. The germline gives CDR1 SGHNT, CDR2 YYREEE (reference sequence). Trimming removed 4 bases from V and 4 bases from J; junction bases left unmatched: 10. The CDR3: CASSHGKAGGLETQYF. Here the CDR3 DNA reads TGTGCCAGCAGCCACGGAAAAGCGGGAGGGTTAGAGACCCAGTACTTC.

The table lists this clone with a few counts. In the same sample, other DNA sequences code for this CDR3. The chain couples TRBV9 to TRBJ1-3; D is undetermined. Germline V CDR1 and CDR2: SGDLS, YYNGEE. The ends were cut back, 1 base at V and 4 bases at J, with 3 bases in the middle. The CDR3 contains 12 residues. In DNA form, the CDR3 reads TGTGCCAGCAGCGTACTGGGAAACACCATATATTTT. Amino acids: CASSVLGNTIYF.

CDR3 residues: CASSSEQGPGNTIYF. The CDR3 coding sequence is TGTGCCAGCAGTTCCGAACAGGGGCCTGGAAACACCATATATTTT. The rearrangement joins TRBV6-4 to TRBJ1-3; 7 bases fit TRBD1. After removal of 5 bases from V and 2 bases from J, the junction contained 6 bases not matched to a gene. The CDR3 contains 15 residues. The germline V gene encodes CDR1 MRHNA and CDR2 SNTAGT.

In DNA form, the CDR3 reads TGCGCCAGCAGCGCTACAGGGGGCGGGAACACTGAAGCTTTCTTT. Its protein product is CASSATGGGNTEAFF. The chain joins TRBV5-1 to TRBJ1-1, with 9 bases fitting TRBD1. There are 15 residues in the CDR3. With V trimmed by 4 bases and J by 1 base, 5 bases remained unmatched. The germline V gene has CDR1 SGHRS and CDR2 YFSETQ.

The genes are TRBV29-1 and TRBJ2-1, with TRBD1 identical over 8 bases. Germline loops: CDR1 SQVTM, CDR2 ANQGSEA. Losses at the gene ends were 8 bases for V and 7 bases for J; bases not matched to a gene: 10. This CDR3 comprises 13 residues. CDR3 coding DNA: TGCAGCCACTGGACAGGGATGGGGAATGAGCAGTTCTTC. This translates into CSHWTGMGNEQFF.

The chain employs TRBV19 and TRBJ2-7, with D maybe TRBD2 (6 bases). This CDR3 is 14 amino acids long. CDR1 and CDR2 from the germline V gene are LNHDA and SQIVND (reference sequence). V lost 6 bases, J lost 7 bases, and 19 bases lay in between. CDR3 region: CASSQNPRLGEQYF. The CDR3 coding sequence is TGTGCCAGTAGCCAAAATCCACGACTAGGAGAGCAGTACTTC.

The genes are TRBV7-9 and TRBJ1-1; D is unclear. Per the germline V gene, CDR1 is SEHNR and CDR2 is FQNEAQ (reference sequence). The CDR3 runs 13 residues. V lost 5 bases and J lost 1, with 8 bases in between. DNA for the CDR3: TGTGCCAGCAGCAATGGAGCGAACACTGAAGCTTTCTTT. Its translation: CASSNGANTEAFF.

The chain carries TRBV5-4 and TRBJ2-7, with 7 bases aligning to TRBD2. The CDR3 is 16 amino acids. V lost 3 bases and J lost 5; bases outside the gene matches: 14. Per germline, CDR1 SGHNT and CDR2 YYREEE (reference sequence). The CDR3 DNA sequence: TGTGCCAGCAGCTCCATCTCTAGCGGACCCTTACACGAGCAGTACTTC. Protein: CASSSISSGPLHEQYF.

The V call is TRBV18, the J call TRBJ2-6; D is ambiguous. The ends were cut back, 6 bases at V and 0 bases at J, with 3 bases in the middle. The CDR3 has 13 amino acids. Germline loops: CDR1 KGHSH, CDR2 LQKENI. CDR3 DNA sequence: TGTGCCAGCTCCTCCTCTGGGGCCAACGTCCTGACTTTC. This translates into CASSSSGANVLTF.

J is TRBJ2-1 and V is TRBV27; 14 bases are shared with TRBD2. CDR3 length: 16 amino acids. With V trimmed by 5 bases and J by 9 bases, 9 bases remained unmatched. Germline CDR1 reads MNHEY; CDR2 reads SMNVEV (reference sequence). CDR3 nucleotide sequence: TGTGCCAGCAGTACACCGGGACTAGCGGGAGTTGGTGAGCAGTTCTTC. Its translation: CASSTPGLAGVGEQFF.

The V call is TRBV28, the J call TRBJ2-7; 10 bases map to TRBD2. Germline CDR1 and CDR2: MDHEN and SYDVKM. The CDR3 length is 14 residues. The V gene end was trimmed by 5 bases and the J gene end by 3 bases; junction bases not matched to a gene: 4. This CDR3 reads CASSLAGARYEQYF. DNA of the CDR3: TGTGCCAGCAGTCTAGCGGGAGCCCGCTACGAGCAGTACTTC.

The chain carries TRBV15 and TRBJ2-1; 14 positions agree with TRBD2. Trimming removed 3 bases from V and 8 bases from J; junction bases left unmatched: 6. CDR1 LNHNV and CDR2 YYDKDF come from the germline V gene (reference sequence). The CDR3 sequence is 16 residues long. CDR3 nucleotide sequence: TGTGCCACCAGCAGTCCCGGGACTAGCGGGAGAGATGAGCAGTTCTTC. Residues: CATSSPGTSGRDEQFF.

This clone was seen a handful of times. The V and J genes are TRBV11-2 and TRBJ2-3; 7 bases map to TRBD2. CDR3 length: 17 amino acids. The V segment lost 3 bases and the J segment 4 bases; nucleotides outside the gene matches: 13. Germline V gene lookup returns CDR1 SGHAT and CDR2 FQNNGV. The CDR3 reads CASSFSGPSGGSDTQYF. The CDR3 coding sequence is TGTGCCAGCAGCTTTAGCGGTCCTAGCGGAGGGTCAGATACGCAGTATTTT.